This TCR beta chain was recorded in a study of blood T cell repertoires in COVID-19 (dated by TCRdb to the early 2020s). Notes on the research overall: The collaborator samples originated in the United States, Italy and Spain and spanned the acute and convalescent phases of COVID-19. The material from the prospective study consisted of cDNA or gDNA derived from T cells, B-cell-depleted T cells, or PBMCs. The dataset comprised deeply sampled blood TCRbeta repertoires from subjects exposed to, actively infected with, or recovered from COVID-19. The repertoires were released in a freely available public database meant as a resource for research on the immune response to SARS-CoV-2. Samples were obtained from the ongoing ImmuneRACE study (first 160 participants) and from 1,000 to 1,500 subjects provided by 6 global collaborators. The sample metadata nearly always contained a de-identified subject ID, COVID-19 status, age in years and sex. HLA class I and class II types, where available, came from metadata supplied by the sample provider rather than from assay-based typing. The paper's findings and limits, for the study overall: Clinical and demographic metadata were provided uncurated, with the amount varying by source and participant.

On this clone itself: No cognate antigen has been identified for it. Base qualities were left out, and no much larger clone turns up one base away.

Participants in the prospective study were aged about 18 to 100 years, lived in 20 to 25 United States geographic areas, and enrolled through a virtual design. In the prospective study, cohorts were assigned on the basis of participant-reported clinical history obtained from a screening survey and a study questionnaire. Recovered participants in ImmuneRACE Cohort 3 were defined by two consecutive negative NP/OP PCR tests, clearance by a healthcare professional, or resolution of symptoms. Each participant in the prospective study had whole blood, serum and a nasopharyngeal or oropharyngeal swab collected by mobile phlebotomists. Additional blood draws and questionnaires over a 2-month period could optionally be provided by prospective study participants. Blood samples from the prospective study were shipped frozen or at room temperature prior to DNA extraction. V gives up 0 bases and J gives up 5 bases, and the segment between their germline ends measures 19 bases. Inclusive of the bounding cysteine and phenylalanine, the CDR3 is 17 residues long. Kept here is only the CDR3 DNA, which spans 51 bases and is read in frame from base 1. Via the germline V gene (reference sequence), CDR1 is LGHDT and CDR2 YNNKEL.

The immunoSEQ Assay, a bias-controlled multiplex PCR, was used to amplify TCRbeta CDR3 regions from genomic DNA. The study's own analysis went as follows. The number of nucleated cells in each sample was estimated by amplification of reference gene primers within the assay. To quantify the absolute abundance of each unique TCRbeta CDR3 rearrangement, sequence reads were collapsed and filtered. Productive Simpson clonality was computed per sample as the square root of Simpson's diversity index over productive rearrangements. Imported from immuneACCESS, the table was reduced by TCRdb to in-frame sequences with V and J called. These copies leave out some clones; in studies compared against another copy, an unresolved V gene accounts for under half, and the cause of the remainder is not known. D and trimming come from the DNA, and the V and J calls and clone size come from that table. For this sample there are approximately 480,000 clones; about nine tenths appear just once. Jointly, the top ten make up 0.7% of the sample.

This receptor was taken from a woman aged 18-29 years who had recovered from COVID-19. The sample taken for sequencing was PBMCs or T cells enriched from blood (not recorded which). The rearranged segments are TRBV3-1 (or the pseudogene TRBV3-2) and TRBJ2-5, and possibly TRBD1, on 6 matching bases. The nucleotides read TGTGCCAGCAGCCAAGACCCCGGGACACCTTCAGGGGAGACCCAGTACTTC. This sequence encodes CASSQDPGTPSGETQYF.